This TCR beta chain was identified during a study of shared clonotypes between healthy human individuals. In the case of this clone: What it binds is not known. The same CDR3 is also encoded by other DNA sequences in this sample.

Donors comprised healthy HIV-negative adults lacking recent acute infections or vaccinations. Measured with immunoSEQ multiplex PCR; TCRdb has only the in-frame clones, and not every one. Among a few million clones listed, more than 80% were seen once. Findings and limits, study-wide: When naive CD4 clonotypes were compared across several donors, 4% to 6.5% were shared. The study generally estimated greater richness for naive than memory subsets.

V was pared by 5 bases and J by 4 bases, with 8 bases between. In germline, CDR1 is MNHEY, CDR2 SVGAGI. The CDR3 runs to 12 residues. This clonotype originated in a man aged 18 to 30 in good health. The rearrangement joins TRBV6-5 to TRBJ1-1; D uncertain. Material for sequencing was naive CD4+ T cells sorted from blood. Subset in this sample: CD45RA+ positively selected. This CDR3 reads CASSLSSTEAFF. CDR3 nucleotide sequence: TGTGCCAGCAGTCTCTCTAGCACTGAAGCTTTCTTT.